The entry below gives a single T cell receptor beta chain sequence along with its context. What it binds is not known. This entry belongs to a study of PD-L1 blockade in urothelial cancer. Overall study findings and caveats: Those with durable benefit had larger increases in tumor-associated blood clones at 3 weeks.

Time point meaning: pretreatment peripheral blood. Clones were sequenced by immunoSEQ multiplex PCR, and TCRdb holds only the in-frame ones, with some missing. Of about 72,000 clones listed, about 90% were seen once; the top ten hold approximately 4.5%. V shed 5 bases and J 3 bases; nucleotides not matched to a gene: 5. This CDR3 region has 15 residues. The germline V gene encodes CDR1 GTSNPN and CDR2 SVGIG (reference sequence). This receptor was obtained from a man between 65 and 85 years old with urothelial cancer. The V and J genes are TRBV30 and TRBJ1-4, with 11 nucleotides matching TRBD1. The sample consisted of PBMCs, taken around atezolizumab (anti-PD-L1) treatment. CDR3 nucleotides: TGTGCCTGGCGGGACAGGGGGTCAGCTAATGAAAAACTGTTTTTT. Residues: CAWRDRGSANEKLFF.